This T cell receptor beta chain was captured in a study of T-cell reconstitution after alpha-beta-depleted transplantation in children. This CDR3 region has 16 residues. Deletions cut 1 base from V and 3 bases from J, with 14 bases between. Germline CDR1 is LGHNA and CDR2 is YSLEER. Only a few counts were recorded for this clonotype. For TCRbeta, the library was prepared with unique molecular identifiers. TCRdb used MiXCR to reprocess the PCR reads, holding one entry per CDR3 protein. The sample holds about 460,000 distinct CDR3 sequences, around 13% seen once. The chain employs TRBV4-3 and TRBJ2-3; weak D call: TRBD1 (5 bases). Source: PBMCs from the stem cell graft donor, taken from the stem cell graft. The TCR comes from a human donor who donated a stem cell graft to a child with combined immunodeficiency. CDR3 nucleotide sequence: TGCGCCAGCAGCCAAGCTTCGGACACGGCGACAGATACGCAGTATTTT. Its protein product is CASSQASDTATDTQYF.